This record looks at one T cell receptor beta chain sequence and its context. Repertoires were generated with immunoSEQ multiplex PCR, while TCRdb's copy carries only in-frame clones and drops some. The table has 400,000 to 450,000 clones, 85% to 90% seen once; the top ten hold approximately 1.2%. Cohort assignment relied on participant-reported clinical history. There are 14 residues in the CDR3. The V gene lost 0 bases and the J gene lost 4 bases, with 9 bases spanning the gap. Germline V gene lookup returns CDR1 SGHTA and CDR2 FQGTGA. This entry belongs to a study of blood T cell repertoires in COVID-19. Study-wide context: COVID-19 samples from acute and convalescent phases originated in the United States, Italy and Spain.

This receptor was identified in a man aged 25 to 45 who had recovered from COVID-19. Sequencing was carried out using PBMCs or T cells enriched from blood (not recorded which). The gene calls are TRBV7-3 and TRBJ1-2; no clear D. This chain's CDR3 is CASSLTNGGYGYTF. Here the CDR3 DNA reads TGTGCCAGCAGCTTAACTAACGGCGGCTATGGCTACACCTTC.